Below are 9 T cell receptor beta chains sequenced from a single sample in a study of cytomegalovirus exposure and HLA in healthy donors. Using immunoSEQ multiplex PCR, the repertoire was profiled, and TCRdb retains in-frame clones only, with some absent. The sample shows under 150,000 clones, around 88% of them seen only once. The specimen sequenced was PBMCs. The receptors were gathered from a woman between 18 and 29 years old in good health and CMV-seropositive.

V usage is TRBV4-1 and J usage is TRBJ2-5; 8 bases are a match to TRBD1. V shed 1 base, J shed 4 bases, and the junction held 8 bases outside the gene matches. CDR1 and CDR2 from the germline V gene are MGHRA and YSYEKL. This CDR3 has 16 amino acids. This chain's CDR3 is CASSQALTGVRETQYF. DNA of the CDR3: TGCGCCAGCAGCCAAGCACTGACAGGGGTACGAGAGACCCAGTACTTC.

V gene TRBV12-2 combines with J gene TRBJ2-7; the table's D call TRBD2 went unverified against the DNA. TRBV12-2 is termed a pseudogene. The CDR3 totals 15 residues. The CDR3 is CASRLGLASGDEQYF. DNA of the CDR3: TGTGCAAGTCGCTTAGGGCTAGCGTCAGGCGACGAGCAGTACTTC.

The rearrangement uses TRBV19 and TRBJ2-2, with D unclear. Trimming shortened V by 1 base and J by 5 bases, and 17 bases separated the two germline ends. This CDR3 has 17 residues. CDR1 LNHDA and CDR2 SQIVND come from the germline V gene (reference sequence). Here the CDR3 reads CASSIGRLLKSTGELFF. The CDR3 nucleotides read TGTGCCAGTAGTATAGGGCGGCTACTGAAGTCAACCGGGGAGCTGTTTTTT.

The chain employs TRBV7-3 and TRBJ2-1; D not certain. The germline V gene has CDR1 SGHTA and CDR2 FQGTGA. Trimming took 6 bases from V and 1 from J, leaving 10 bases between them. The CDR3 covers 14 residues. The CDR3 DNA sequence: TGTGCCAGCAGACCTAGAGAATCCTACAATGAGCAGTTCTTC. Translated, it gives CASRPRESYNEQFF.

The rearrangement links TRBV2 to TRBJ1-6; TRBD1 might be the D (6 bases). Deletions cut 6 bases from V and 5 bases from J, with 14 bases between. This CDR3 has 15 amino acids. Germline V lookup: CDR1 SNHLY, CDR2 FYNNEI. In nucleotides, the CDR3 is TGTGCCAGCAGGGCCGGGACACAGAATAATTCACCCCTCCACTTT. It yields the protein CASRAGTQNNSPLHF.

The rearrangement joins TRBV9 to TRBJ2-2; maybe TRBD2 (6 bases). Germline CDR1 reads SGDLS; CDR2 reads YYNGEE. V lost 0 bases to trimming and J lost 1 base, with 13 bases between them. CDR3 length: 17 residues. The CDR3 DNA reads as TGTGCCAGCAGCGTAGATGGGGGGTGGAGGAACACCGGGGAGCTGTTTTTT. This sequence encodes CASSVDGGWRNTGELFF.

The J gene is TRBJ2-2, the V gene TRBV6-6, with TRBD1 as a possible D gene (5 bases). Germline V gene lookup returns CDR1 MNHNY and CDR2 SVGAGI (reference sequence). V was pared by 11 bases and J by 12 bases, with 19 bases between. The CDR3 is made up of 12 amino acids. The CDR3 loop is CAGIGFAGKLFF. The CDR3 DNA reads TGTGCCGGCATCGGATTCGCAGGGAAGCTGTTTTTT.

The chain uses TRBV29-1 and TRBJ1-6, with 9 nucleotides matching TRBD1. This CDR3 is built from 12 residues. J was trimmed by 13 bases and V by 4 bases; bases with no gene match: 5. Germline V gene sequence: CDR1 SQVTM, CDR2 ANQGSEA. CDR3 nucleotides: TGCAGCGTTGGCGGGACAGGGCAGCCCCTCCACTTT. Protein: CSVGGTGQPLHF.

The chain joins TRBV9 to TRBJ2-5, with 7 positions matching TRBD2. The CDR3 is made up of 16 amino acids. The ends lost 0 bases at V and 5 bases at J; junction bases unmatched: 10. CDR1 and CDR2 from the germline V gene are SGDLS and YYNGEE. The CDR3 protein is CASSVGREGLLETQYF. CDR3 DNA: TGTGCCAGCAGCGTAGGTAGGGAGGGACTATTGGAGACCCAGTACTTC.